The 15 T cell receptor beta chains below were found in one sample sequenced in a study of cytomegalovirus exposure and HLA in healthy donors. The PCR employed 60 Vbeta primers together with 13 Jbeta primers. Assay: immunoSEQ multiplex PCR; the TCRdb copy retains only in-frame clones and omits some. The sample has about 89,000 clones, roughly three quarters seen once; the top ten hold 3% to 4.5%. What was sequenced was PBMCs. All receptors come from a man between 25 and 39 years old in good health and CMV-seronegative.

This chain connects TRBV19 to TRBJ2-1; TRBD2 agrees at 11 bases. This CDR3 contains 15 residues. The J segment lost 8 bases and the V segment lost 4 bases, leaving 7 bases of the junction unmatched. Per germline, CDR1 LNHDA and CDR2 SQIVND (reference sequence). CDR3 sequence: CASSKTSGSMDEQFF. CDR3 DNA sequence: TGTGCCAGTAGTAAAACTAGCGGGAGTATGGATGAGCAGTTCTTC.

This rearrangement joins TRBV7-8 to TRBJ1-3; 8 bases agree with TRBD1. After removal of 3 bases from V and 0 bases from J, the junction contained 16 bases not matched to a gene. The CDR3 sequence is 20 residues long. From germline, CDR1 is SGHVS and CDR2 FQNEAQ. The CDR3 sequence is CASSFSRWTGTTRSGNTIYF. The CDR3 nucleotides read TGTGCCAGCAGCTTTAGCCGCTGGACAGGGACTACCCGCTCTGGAAACACCATATATTTT.

V gene TRBV25-1 combines with J gene TRBJ2-5; TRBD2 aligns across 9 bases. The J call could be wrong; TRBJ2-7 is a better fit for the DNA end. Germline V gives CDR1 MGHDK, CDR2 SYGVNS. CDR3 length: 15 residues. The CDR3 DNA follows: TGTGCCAGCAGTGAATCTAGCGGGGCCCGCTACGAGCAGTACTTC. This translates into CASSESSGARYEQYF.

This clone was seen a single time. The V call is TRBV2, the J call TRBJ1-3; D remains unclear. The CDR3 runs 14 residues. The V and J ends lost 5 bases and 0 bases respectively, with 8 bases between them. The germline gives CDR1 SNHLY, CDR2 FYNNEI. CDR3 nucleotides: TGTGCCAGCAGTTACAGTCCCTCTGGAAACACCATATATTTT. Its translation: CASSYSPSGNTIYF.

This clone has just a few counts. The V call is TRBV4-3, the J call TRBJ1-2, with TRBD1 matching over 9 bases. V lost 4 bases to trimming and J lost 6 bases; unmatched junction nucleotides: 6. Per germline, CDR1 LGHNA and CDR2 YSLEER. CDR3 length equals 14 residues. The CDR3 region is CASSPVGTGNGYTF. CDR3 nucleotide sequence: TGCGCCAGCAGCCCTGTAGGGACAGGGAATGGCTACACCTTC.

The V gene is TRBV28, the J gene TRBJ2-1; D perhaps matches TRBD2 (6 bases). Germline V gene data show CDR1 as MDHEN and CDR2 as SYDVKM. V lost 4 bases and J lost 2, with 9 bases in between. This CDR3 is 14 amino acids long. The CDR3 nucleotides are TGTGCCAGCAGTTCAGCGGGTGCCTACAATGAGCAGTTCTTC. Its protein is CASSSAGAYNEQFF.

In this sample, this clone turned up once. The J gene is TRBJ2-1, the V gene TRBV28, with TRBD2 matching over 8 bases. V was clipped by 10 bases and J by 1 base; unmatched bases: 15. The CDR3 covers 17 residues. Looked up from germline, CDR1 is MDHEN and CDR2 is SYDVKM. The chain's CDR3 is CATRPGGSGISYNEQFF. The DNA of the CDR3 is TGTGCCACCCGTCCTGGAGGTAGCGGGATTTCCTACAATGAGCAGTTCTTC.

With regard to this clone: The sample has other DNA sequences that encode this CDR3 too. V is TRBV7-2 and J is TRBJ2-7; perhaps TRBD2 as D (6 bases). CDR3 length: 15 residues. With 5 bases removed from V and 7 bases from J, the gap between germline ends came to 21 bases. Germline V lookup: CDR1 SGHTA, CDR2 FQGNSA. CDR3 in DNA: TGTGCCAGCAGCCCAGATTGGGGTAGCGGTTATGAGCAGTACTTC. This gives the protein CASSPDWGSGYEQYF.

V and J are TRBV28 and TRBJ2-1; 8 bases align to TRBD2. The CDR3 extends over 16 amino acids. Germline values: CDR1 MDHEN, CDR2 SYDVKM. The ends lost 5 bases at V and 3 bases at J; junction bases unmatched: 9. CDR3 region: CASSARSGMRYNEQFF. As DNA, the CDR3 is TGTGCCAGCAGTGCCCGTAGCGGGATGCGCTACAATGAGCAGTTCTTC.

This chain uses TRBV7-9 with TRBJ1-1; 10 nucleotides agree with TRBD1. Trimming at V came to 3 bases and at J to 6 bases, leaving 4 bases not matched to a gene. CDR1 is SEHNR, CDR2 FQNEAQ, per germline (reference sequence). The CDR3 loop spans 14 amino acids. The CDR3 region is CASSLGQGRAEAFF. In nucleotides, the CDR3 is TGTGCCAGCAGCTTGGGACAGGGGAGGGCTGAAGCTTTCTTT.

The V and J genes are TRBV5-8 and TRBJ2-1, with 8 bases aligning to TRBD2. This CDR3 contains 15 residues. Trimming took 2 bases from V and 1 from J; bases not matched to a gene: 2. Germline lookup yields CDR1 SGHTS and CDR2 YDEGEE. The CDR3 reads CASSFSGVSYNEQFF. DNA of the CDR3: TGTGCCAGCAGCTTTAGCGGGGTATCCTACAATGAGCAGTTCTTC.

This chain joins TRBV27 and TRBJ2-5; TRBD1 matches at 11 bases. The V and J ends lost 4 bases and 5 bases, in that order; junction bases with no gene match: 9. Germline lookup yields CDR1 MNHEY and CDR2 SMNVEV (reference sequence). This CDR3 contains 16 residues. Here the CDR3 reads CASSWTGGGLGETQYF. CDR3 sequence (DNA): TGTGCCAGCAGTTGGACAGGGGGCGGCCTGGGGGAGACCCAGTACTTC.

The genes are TRBV6-1 and TRBJ2-1; TRBD2 aligns across 9 bases. The V segment lost 10 bases and the J segment 12 bases; nucleotides outside the gene matches: 16. From germline, CDR1 is MNHNS and CDR2 SASEGT. This CDR3 region has 14 residues. The CDR3 is CAILDLAGNYRQFF. DNA of the CDR3: TGTGCCATCTTAGATCTAGCGGGAAACTATAGGCAGTTCTTC.

The chain is built from TRBV28 and TRBJ2-5; D remains unclear. This CDR3 contains 11 residues. Germline CDR1 MDHEN, CDR2 SYDVKM. Trimming shortened V by 3 bases and J by 4 bases, and 3 bases separated the two germline ends. The CDR3 DNA reads as TGTGCCAGCAGTTTCTTAGAGACCCAGTACTTC. Protein sequence: CASSFLETQYF.

This chain links TRBV7-9 with TRBJ2-7; D is unclear. Per the germline V gene, CDR1 is SEHNR and CDR2 is FQNEAQ (reference sequence). The CDR3 is made up of 15 amino acids. The germline V and J ends were trimmed by 3 bases and 1 base, with 13 bases remaining between them. As DNA, the CDR3 is TGTGCCAGCAGCTTCGAAGAAGGCGGATCCTACGAGCAGTACTTC. This sequence encodes CASSFEEGGSYEQYF.